The 20 T cell receptor beta chains below were found in one sample sequenced in a study of cytomegalovirus exposure and HLA in healthy donors. In the PCR, 60 Vbeta and 13 Jbeta primers were used. Assay used: immunoSEQ multiplex PCR; TCRdb lists only in-frame clones, some missing. Its table records 70,000 to 85,000 clones. Specimen: PBMCs. The receptors shown here come from a female donor in good health and CMV-seropositive.

Regarding this clone: Germline and junction disagree at one end, which may indicate a read error. The J gene is TRBJ2-1, the V gene TRBV30; D perhaps matches TRBD1 (6 bases). The CDR3 is 19 residues long. Germline V gene sequence: CDR1 GTSNPN, CDR2 SVGIG (reference sequence). The CDR3 sequence: CAWSTYPRGHRNSDNEQFF. Written as DNA, the CDR3 is TGTGCCTGGAGTACCTATCCCAGGGGCCACCGTAACTCCGACAATGAGCAGTTCTTC.

The chain couples TRBV4-2 to TRBJ2-1, with 9 bases matching TRBD2. Looked up from germline, CDR1 is LGHNA and CDR2 is YNFKEQ. Trimming cost V 1 base and J 5 bases; bases outside gene matches: 9. CDR3 length: 17 amino acids. CDR3: CASSQGAGVAGDNEQFF. In nucleotides, the CDR3 is TGTGCCAGCAGCCAAGGTGCCGGGGTAGCGGGGGACAATGAGCAGTTCTTC.

The chain couples TRBV30 to TRBJ2-5; 11 nucleotides line up with TRBD2. The CDR3 consists of 14 residues. The V gene end was trimmed by 5 bases and the J gene end by 4 bases; junction bases not matched to a gene: 6. Looked up from germline, CDR1 is GTSNPN and CDR2 is SVGIG (reference sequence). The DNA for the CDR3 is TGTGCCTGGCAGGTTGGGACTAGCGGAGAGACCCAGTACTTC. Translated: CAWQVGTSGETQYF.

The V gene is TRBV5-1, the J gene TRBJ2-7; TRBD1 agrees at 9 bases. V shed 4 bases and J 4 bases; nucleotides not matched to a gene: 9. Germline V gene sequence: CDR1 SGHRS, CDR2 YFSETQ. This CDR3 spans 15 amino acids. CDR3 in amino acids: CASSLTGTGKYEQYF. Written as DNA, the CDR3 is TGCGCCAGCAGCCTTACCGGGACAGGGAAGTACGAGCAGTACTTC.

V usage is TRBV21-1 and J usage is TRBJ2-7; the DNA was not compared with TRBD1, the D call given in the table. TRBV21-1 is a known pseudogene. There are 13 residues in the CDR3. The CDR3 is CASTGTGNDEQYF. CDR3 nucleotides: TGTGCCAGTACCGGGACAGGGAACGACGAGCAGTACTTC.

The chain combines TRBV2 with TRBJ2-7, with a possible D match to TRBD2 (6 bases). Germline CDR1 reads SNHLY; CDR2 reads FYNNEI. This CDR3 is 13 amino acids long. The V end lost 10 bases, the J end lost 3 bases, and 16 bases lay between the germline ends. CDR3 coding DNA: TGTGCCAATTCCCGGGACTTCCTCTACGAGCAGTACTTC. Protein product: CANSRDFLYEQYF.

The rearrangement uses TRBV7-2 and TRBJ2-1, with 14 bases matching TRBD2. The CDR3 runs 16 residues. Trimming cost V 0 bases and J 10 bases; bases outside gene matches: 5. Germline loops: CDR1 SGHTA, CDR2 FQGNSA. CDR3 sequence: CASSLAGTSGSREQFF. For the CDR3, the DNA is TGTGCCAGCAGCTTAGCCGGGACTAGCGGGAGCCGCGAGCAGTTCTTC.

The CDR3 DNA is TGTGCCAGCACCCTAGGCCCACAGGGGGAAAAACTGTTTTTT. Its translation: CASTLGPQGEKLFF. This chain connects TRBV13 to TRBJ1-4, with TRBD1 matching over 7 bases. The CDR3 is 14 amino acids. The J segment lost 8 bases and the V segment lost 7 bases, leaving 10 bases of the junction unmatched. The V gene's germline CDR1 is PRHDT and CDR2 FYEKMQ (reference sequence).

The CDR3 region is CAIRSGLATETQYF. As DNA, the CDR3 is TGTGCCATCAGGTCGGGACTAGCAACGGAGACCCAGTACTTC. V usage is TRBV10-3 and J usage is TRBJ2-5; 9 positions match TRBD2. Per the germline V gene, CDR1 is ENHRY and CDR2 is SYGVKD. This CDR3 spans 14 amino acids. Germline trimming cut 6 bases from V and 5 bases from J; bases unmatched to any gene: 7.

CDR3 DNA sequence: TGTGCCAGCAGCTTAATAGGTCGGACAGGGGGCGACGAGCAGTACTTC. Translating it yields CASSLIGRTGGDEQYF. The chain combines TRBV7-3 with TRBJ2-7; 11 positions agree with TRBD1. This CDR3 contains 16 residues. Per the germline V gene, CDR1 is SGHTA and CDR2 is FQGTGA. The V gene end was trimmed by 1 base and the J gene end by 5 bases; junction bases not matched to a gene: 7.

This chain links TRBV15 with TRBJ2-1, with 9 bases that match TRBD2. V lost 3 bases and J lost 0; bases outside the gene matches: 6. The V gene's germline CDR1 is LNHNV and CDR2 YYDKDF (reference sequence). CDR3 length: 17 residues. The CDR3 protein is CATSRLGGRASYNEQFF. The CDR3, as DNA: TGTGCCACCAGCAGGTTAGGCGGGAGGGCCTCCTACAATGAGCAGTTCTTC.

The rearrangement joins TRBV30 to TRBJ2-3, with D possibly TRBD1 on 5 matching bases. The CDR3 length is 13 residues. CDR1 and CDR2 from the germline V gene are GTSNPN and SVGIG (reference sequence). V shed 1 base and J shed 4 bases, with 9 bases lying between them. CDR3 region: CAWSAQGADTQYF. CDR3 in DNA: TGTGCCTGGAGTGCCCAGGGTGCAGATACGCAGTATTTT.

CDR3 nucleotides: TGTGCCAGCAGCTTGGCCCTAGGACAGGGTCGTGGCGAGCAGTACTTC. Protein: CASSLALGQGRGEQYF. This sequence joins TRBV5-4 and TRBJ2-7; 8 nucleotides align to TRBD1. Germline V lookup: CDR1 SGHNT, CDR2 YYREEE (reference sequence). The CDR3 totals 16 residues. Trimming took 0 bases from V and 6 from J; bases not matched to a gene: 11.

The chain recombines TRBV5-1 with TRBJ1-1, with no clear D. The germline gives CDR1 SGHRS, CDR2 YFSETQ. The CDR3 is 14 amino acids. Trimming cost V 1 base and J 4 bases, with 11 bases left between them. The CDR3 region is CASSLHGSSTEAFF. CDR3 sequence (DNA): TGCGCCAGCAGCTTGCACGGGAGTTCCACTGAAGCTTTCTTT.

The CDR3 bases are TGTGCCAGCAGTCCTCAGGGTTCTAACTATGGCTACACCTTC. Its translation is CASSPQGSNYGYTF. This chain connects TRBV28 to TRBJ1-2; a possible D gene is TRBD1 (5 bases). The CDR3 runs to 14 residues. Germline V gene sequence: CDR1 MDHEN, CDR2 SYDVKM. Between the trimmed V and J ends, which lost 5 bases and 0 bases, there was a span of 10 bases.

The chain is built from TRBV10-2 and TRBJ1-2; 8 bases align to TRBD1. The CDR3 has 15 amino acids. Per germline, CDR1 WSHSY and CDR2 SAAADI. V shed 0 bases, J shed 4 bases, and the junction held 4 bases outside the gene matches. CDR3 sequence (DNA): TGCGCCAGCAGTGAGTCTCTAGGACAGGGCTATGGCTACACCTTC. As protein: CASSESLGQGYGYTF.

The V call is TRBV6-6, the J call TRBJ2-2; no definite D call. Deletions cut 2 bases from V and 3 bases from J, with 7 bases between. The CDR3 is 14 residues long. Germline V gives CDR1 MNHNY, CDR2 SVGAGI (reference sequence). CDR3 loop: CASSYPADTGELFF. The CDR3 region has the DNA TGTGCCAGCAGTTACCCGGCGGACACCGGGGAGCTGTTTTTT.

The rearrangement uses TRBV30 and TRBJ1-5, with a weak D call TRBD1 (6 bases). This CDR3 has 16 amino acids. Trimming shortened V by 5 bases and J by 5 bases, and 22 bases separated the two germline ends. CDR1 GTSNPN and CDR2 SVGIG come from the germline V gene (reference sequence). CDR3 in amino acids: CAWASGGGGRDQPQHF. CDR3 DNA: TGTGCCTGGGCGAGCGGGGGCGGGGGGAGAGATCAGCCCCAGCATTTT.

This chain uses TRBV6-1 with TRBJ1-6, with D possibly TRBD1 on 6 matching bases. Trimming cost V 3 bases and J 10 bases, with 16 bases left between them. CDR3 length: 15 residues. Germline CDR1 is MNHNS and CDR2 is SASEGT. The CDR3 nucleotides are TGTGCCAGCAGTGATAAACAGGGTGAATCGTCACCCCTCCACTTT. Its protein product is CASSDKQGESSPLHF.

J is TRBJ1-1 and V is TRBV6-5; D unresolved. The CDR3 loop spans 14 amino acids. Trimming left V 4 bases short and J 1 base short, with 10 bases between. Germline CDR1 is MNHEY and CDR2 is SVGAGI. The CDR3 sequence is CASSFVQRNTEAFF. The DNA for the CDR3 is TGTGCCAGCAGTTTCGTACAGAGGAACACTGAAGCTTTCTTT.